This T cell receptor beta chain was found in a study of T-cell reconstitution after alpha-beta-depleted transplantation in children. The V end was cut by 4 bases, the J end by 0 bases, with 13 bases between. The germline V gene has CDR1 SGDLS and CDR2 YYNGEE. This CDR3 is built from 15 residues. Molecular barcoding with unique molecular identifiers was used for the TCRbeta library. Each CDR3 protein gets one entry after TCRdb re-called the PCR reads with MiXCR. The data contain about 900,000 distinct CDR3 sequences, about 26% of them singletons. In this sample, this clonotype turned up a few times. The gene calls are TRBV9 and TRBJ1-1; the D is unclear. This receptor was obtained from a boy younger than two who had a stem cell transplant for SCID, so the T cells may come from the graft donor. The sequencing used PBMCs, mostly from graft donor cells, collected 360 days after TCRalphabeta/CD19-depleted stem cell transplant. Here the CDR3 DNA reads TGTGCCAGCAGCATCGACGGAAGGATGAACACTGAAGCTTTCTTT. It is translated as CASSIDGRMNTEAFF.